Below, 18 T cell receptor beta chains from the same sample are listed, as sequenced in a study of T cells in Graves' hyperthyroidism and ophthalmopathy. Amplified TCR beta CDR3 regions came from RNA transcripts. The HTBI primer set served for first-round RT-PCR of the TCR CDR3. MiXCR, applied by TCRdb to the multiplex PCR reads, yields one record per CDR3 protein. The profile shows nearly 750,000 distinct CDR3 sequences, under 45% of them singletons. Material: blood. These receptor sequences come from a woman in her forties with Graves' hyperthyroidism.

DNA of the CDR3: TGTGCCAGCAGCCAAGATCCAGGGTACAATAATTCACCCCTCCACTTT. This encodes CASSQDPGYNNSPLHF. The chain uses TRBV3-1 and TRBJ1-6; maybe TRBD1 (5 bases). CDR1 and CDR2 from the germline V gene are LGHDT and YNNKEL (reference sequence). The germline V and J ends were trimmed by 0 bases and 5 bases, with 11 bases remaining between them. This CDR3 has 16 residues.

This chain joins TRBV19 and TRBJ1-1, with D possibly TRBD1 on 5 matching bases. The V end was cut by 4 bases, the J end by 0 bases, with 15 bases between. Germline lookup yields CDR1 LNHDA and CDR2 SQIVND (reference sequence). This CDR3 is 16 amino acids long. The CDR3 loop is CASSNYYEGMNTEAFF. The CDR3 DNA reads as TGTGCCAGTAGTAATTACTATGAGGGGATGAACACTGAAGCTTTCTTT.

This clonotype came up many times. V and J are TRBV7-9 and TRBJ2-7, with D perhaps matching TRBD1 (7 bases). The CDR3 is made up of 16 amino acids. Trimming removed 4 bases from V and 5 bases from J, with 21 bases in between. Germline V gives CDR1 SEHNR, CDR2 FQNEAQ (reference sequence). The CDR3, as DNA: TGTGCCAGCAGCTCGGGGGTACAGGGGACGTGGAACGAGCAGTACTTC. It yields the protein CASSSGVQGTWNEQYF.

This clonotype came up many times. V usage is TRBV7-9 and J usage is TRBJ1-2, with D uncertain. CDR1 is SEHNR and CDR2 is FQNEAQ in the germline V gene (reference sequence). Between the trimmed V and J ends, which lost 0 bases and 0 bases, there was a span of 5 bases. The length of the CDR3 is 14 residues. CDR3 protein: CASSLAQANYGYTF. CDR3 bases: TGTGCCAGCAGCTTAGCCCAAGCTAACTATGGCTACACCTTC.

The chain joins TRBV7-2 to TRBJ1-5, with 7 bases fitting TRBD1. The DNA end favors TRBJ2-3, so the J call may be wrong. The CDR3 has 17 residues. In germline, CDR1 is SGHTA, CDR2 FQGNSA. CDR3 nucleotides: TGTGCCAGCAGCCACCTCAAGGACAGGCGAGACACAGATACGCAGTATTTT. It is translated as CASSHLKDRRDTDTQYF.

As to this clonotype: This may stem from a read error, because a much larger clone lies one nucleotide away. The genes are TRBV19 and TRBJ1-5; D might be TRBD1 (5 bases). The V gene's germline CDR1 is LNHDA and CDR2 SQIVND (reference sequence). This CDR3 contains 15 residues. V gave up 5 bases and J gave up 9 bases, with 20 bases separating them. CDR3 in amino acids: CASSPGNEALRPQHF. In nucleotides, the CDR3 is TGTGCCAGTAGTCCAGGGAACGAGGCCTTGAGGCCCCAGCATTTT.

Details on this clonotype: One end of the junction does not line up with germline, which may come from a read error. The gene calls are TRBV10-3 and TRBJ1-5; maybe TRBD1 (5 bases). CDR1 is ENHRY and CDR2 is SYGVKD in the germline V gene. This CDR3 contains 16 residues. The CDR3 loop reads CAISESNRGGDQPQHF. CDR3 coding DNA: TGTGCCATCAGTGAGTCGAACCGGGGGGGAGATCAGCCTCAGCATTTT.

This clonotype was counted only a few times. The chain couples TRBV7-6 to TRBJ1-3; unclear D gene. Germline CDR1 and CDR2: SGHVS and FNYEAQ. Trimming stripped 6 bases from V and 0 bases from J, with 12 bases between. The CDR3 totals 15 residues. The CDR3 is CASSPASFSGNTIYF. In nucleotides, the CDR3 is TGTGCCAGCAGTCCTGCTTCGTTCTCTGGAAACACCATATATTTT.

The chain links TRBV4-1 to TRBJ1-3, with no clear D. Germline values: CDR1 MGHRA, CDR2 YSYEKL. The length of the CDR3 is 13 residues. V was clipped by 5 bases and J by 2 bases, with 7 bases between them. For the CDR3, the DNA is TGCGCCAGCAGCAGCCAAACTGGAAACACCATATATTTT. The encoded protein is CASSSQTGNTIYF.

The gene calls are TRBV5-1 and TRBJ1-1, with D tentatively TRBD1 (5 bases). This CDR3 is built from 13 residues. Germline V lookup: CDR1 SGHRS, CDR2 YFSETQ. Trimming pared 7 bases from V and 6 bases from J, leaving 16 bases between. CDR3 nucleotides: TGCGCCAGCTTCCCAGGGAATTTCGCTGAAGCTTTCTTT. Encoded protein: CASFPGNFAEAFF.

J is TRBJ1-1 and V is TRBV29-1; TRBD1 matches 8 bases. This CDR3 has 13 amino acids. Germline V gives CDR1 SQVTM, CDR2 ANQGSEA. V lost 8 bases, J lost 3 bases, and 8 bases stayed unmatched. CDR3 protein: CSHSGGADTEAFF. In nucleotides, the CDR3 is TGCAGCCATTCAGGGGGCGCAGACACTGAAGCTTTCTTT.

The chain employs TRBV10-3 and TRBJ2-5; the D is unclear. Trimming took off 2 bases at V and 5 bases at J, with 15 bases between the two ends. Germline V gene sequence: CDR1 ENHRY, CDR2 SYGVKD. CDR3 size: 15 residues. The CDR3 here is CAISETFGRSETQYF. As DNA, the CDR3 is TGTGCCATCAGTGAGACATTTGGGCGAAGTGAGACCCAGTACTTC.

Concerning this clonotype: With a much larger clone just one base away, this may be a read error. The V gene is TRBV7-9, the J gene TRBJ1-3; tentative D call: TRBD1 (6 bases). CDR3 length: 16 amino acids. Germline-derived CDR1 and CDR2 are SEHNR and FQNEAQ (reference sequence). CDR3: CASSPGTLSSGNTIYF. CDR3 coding DNA: TGCGCCAGCAGCCCCGGGACACTCAGCTCTGGAAACACCATATATTTT.

The CDR3, as DNA: TGTGCCTCAAAAAGGGCTAGCGGATTCCAAGAGACCCAGTACTTC. Amino acids: CASKRASGFQETQYF. The J gene is TRBJ2-5, the V gene TRBV6-6; TRBD2 agrees at 7 bases. V dropped 11 bases and J dropped 1; count of bases not matched to a gene: 13. Germline V gene data show CDR1 as MNHNY and CDR2 as SVGAGI (reference sequence). The CDR3 totals 15 residues.

This clonotype was observed a few times. The J gene is TRBJ1-2, the V gene TRBV12-3 or TRBV12-4, with a tentative D call TRBD1 (5 bases). The CDR3 runs 15 residues. Deletions cut 4 bases from V and 3 bases from J, with 15 bases between. The CDR3 spells CASSSAGRGDYGYTF. The CDR3 DNA reads TGTGCCAGCAGTTCTGCAGGGAGGGGAGACTATGGCTACACCTTC.

This clonotype was seen at least ten times. The V call is TRBV20-1, the J call TRBJ2-7, with TRBD1 matching 10 bases. Germline assignment: CDR1 DFQATT and CDR2 SNEGSKA (reference sequence). The CDR3 sequence is 13 residues long. With V trimmed by 3 bases and J by 6 bases, 5 bases remained unmatched. Written as DNA, the CDR3 is TGCAGTGCTAGGAGACAGGGGGCCGGCGAGCAGTACTTC. Translating gives CSARRQGAGEQYF.

The chain recombines TRBV5-6 with TRBJ2-5; 7 positions match TRBD1. This CDR3 region has 15 residues. CDR1 and CDR2 (germline): SGHDT, YYEEEE. With 1 base clipped from V and 2 bases from J, the junction kept 5 bases outside the gene matches. The CDR3 reads CASSLYRDSQETQYF. The CDR3 nucleotides are TGTGCCAGCAGCTTGTACCGGGACAGTCAAGAGACCCAGTACTTC.

The genes are TRBV9 and TRBJ2-5; 7 bases are shared with TRBD1. This CDR3 region has 15 residues. CDR1 is SGDLS and CDR2 is YYNGEE in the germline V gene. The junction had 11 bases not matched to a gene; V was cut back by 5 bases and J by 4 bases. Written as DNA, the CDR3 is TGTGCCAGCAGTTTAGAGGGACAGTTCCGAGAGACCCAGTACTTC. Its protein product is CASSLEGQFRETQYF.